The 27 T cell receptor beta chains below all came from one sample that was sequenced in a study of CD4 and CD8 cells across lung adenocarcinoma regions. TCRdb processed the PCR reads anew with MiXCR; each CDR3 protein has one entry. Of almost 7,000 distinct CDR3 sequences in the sample, roughly 54% were seen once. Sample: CD8+ T cells from the center of a lung tumor. These receptors were collected from a male donor with lung adenocarcinoma. The CD4 and CD8 labels of this study may be unreliable.

By sample share, this clonotype is medium-sized. The V gene is TRBV6-1, the J gene TRBJ2-5; 8 bases line up with TRBD2. Losses at the gene ends were 6 bases for V and 3 bases for J; bases not matched to a gene: 3. Germline assignment: CDR1 MNHNS and CDR2 SASEGT. This CDR3 is 13 amino acids long. The CDR3 region is CASRPAGEETQYF. CDR3 sequence (DNA): TGTGCCAGCAGACCAGCGGGAGAAGAGACCCAGTACTTC.

This clonotype was observed a handful of times. The chain recombines TRBV27 with TRBJ2-5; 10 bases fit TRBD2. Germline lookup yields CDR1 MNHEY and CDR2 SMNVEV (reference sequence). CDR3 size: 16 residues. The V gene end was trimmed by 8 bases and the J gene end by 0 bases; junction bases not matched to a gene: 9. The CDR3 loop is CASGRLAGANQETQYF. The CDR3 DNA reads as TGTGCCAGCGGAAGACTAGCGGGTGCTAACCAAGAGACCCAGTACTTC.

Worth noting for this clonotype: A read error may account for a junction end that differs from germline. This chain connects TRBV27 to TRBJ2-5, with D possibly TRBD1 on 6 matching bases. The CDR3 has 17 amino acids. In germline, CDR1 is MNHEY, CDR2 SMNVEV (reference sequence). The CDR3 DNA sequence: TGTGCCAGCAGAGTGAGGGCCAGGGGCCCTGGCCAAGATACCCAGTACTTC. Protein product: CASRVRARGPGQDTQYF.

This clonotype qualifies as medium-sized. V is TRBV6-5 and J is TRBJ1-5; D is ambiguous. Trimming cost V 0 bases and J 6 bases, with 6 bases left between them. Germline V gives CDR1 MNHEY, CDR2 SVGAGI. The CDR3 loop spans 13 amino acids. CDR3 in DNA: TGTGCCAGCAGTTACTCTCGGACTCAGCCCCAGCATTTT. It translates to CASSYSRTQPQHF.

This chain links TRBV7-6 with TRBJ2-1, with 8 bases matching TRBD1. The CDR3 runs 13 residues. CDR1 is SGHVS and CDR2 is FNYEAQ in the germline V gene. Trimming cost V 5 bases and J 8 bases; bases outside gene matches: 5. The CDR3 region has the DNA TGTGCCAGCAGCCTCGGACAGGGTGATGAGCAGTTCTTC. Translation: CASSLGQGDEQFF.

In the case of this clonotype: One end of the junction does not line up with germline, which may come from a read error. This chain joins TRBV6-1 and TRBJ2-1, with TRBD2 matching 7 bases. Germline V gene data show CDR1 as MNHNS and CDR2 as SASEGT. The CDR3 loop spans 15 amino acids. The CDR3 nucleotides read TGTGCCAGCGGGACTAATGCGAAAGCCAACAATAAGCAGTTCTTC. Protein sequence: CASGTNAKANNKQFF.

This clonotype rates as large. V is TRBV25-1 and J is TRBJ2-1; 8 positions agree with TRBD2. Germline-derived CDR1 and CDR2 are MGHDK and SYGVNS. V lost 4 bases to trimming and J lost 15 bases; unmatched junction nucleotides: 8. The CDR3 length is 12 residues. This CDR3 is CASSGSGTSRFF. CDR3 DNA sequence: TGTGCCAGCAGTGGGTCCGGGACTAGTCGGTTCTTC.

This clonotype has at least ten counts. This chain uses TRBV28 with TRBJ2-6; D unclear. Trimming shortened V by 3 bases and J by 4 bases, and 4 bases separated the two germline ends. Looked up from germline, CDR1 is MDHEN and CDR2 is SYDVKM. The CDR3 sequence is 13 residues long. In DNA, the CDR3 is TGTGCCAGCAGTTTCGGCGGGGCCAACGTCCTGACTTTC. This sequence encodes CASSFGGANVLTF.

The gene calls are TRBV27 and TRBJ2-1; perhaps TRBD1 as D (6 bases). Germline V CDR1 and CDR2: MNHEY, SMNVEV (reference sequence). The CDR3 contains 15 residues. V dropped 3 bases and J dropped 6 bases, with 15 bases sitting between them. In DNA, the CDR3 is TGTGCCAGCAGTTTCAAGGGGGTGATCTTCAATGAGCAGTTCTTC. It yields the protein CASSFKGVIFNEQFF.

Only a few counts were recorded for this clonotype. The V and J genes are TRBV6-5 and TRBJ2-3; the D gene is possibly TRBD2 (5 bases). Per germline, CDR1 MNHEY and CDR2 SVGAGI. V was trimmed by 2 bases and J by 9 bases, leaving 15 bases between them. The CDR3 totals 14 residues. The CDR3 sequence is CASSYTGSWETQYF. The CDR3 bases are TGTGCCAGCAGTTACACGGGAAGCTGGGAGACGCAGTATTTT.

The chain links TRBV6-2 or TRBV6-3 to TRBJ2-5; 8 nucleotides line up with TRBD1. The last part of the DNA fits TRBJ2-7 better; the J call may be wrong. Germline CDR1 and CDR2: MNHEY and SVGEGT. CDR3 size: 14 residues. The CDR3 sequence is CASSYSTGEFEQYF. Here the CDR3 DNA reads TGTGCCAGCAGTTACTCGACAGGGGAATTCGAGCAGTACTTC.

The chain recombines TRBV6-1 with TRBJ2-5, with TRBD1 matching over 7 bases. The germline V gene has CDR1 MNHNS and CDR2 SASEGT. V shed 9 bases and J 3 bases; nucleotides not matched to a gene: 13. The CDR3 runs 15 residues. CDR3 nucleotides: TGTGCCAGGGGTGAAGGGGGCCGTGTCAAAGAGACCCAGTACTTC. It specifies CARGEGGRVKETQYF.

The V and J genes are TRBV6-1 and TRBJ2-3; the D gene is possibly TRBD1 (6 bases). Near its end, the DNA agrees better with TRBJ2-5, so the J call may be wrong. Germline CDR1 is MNHNS and CDR2 is SASEGT. The CDR3 extends over 17 amino acids. The CDR3, as DNA: TGTGCCAGCAGTGAAGCGCTGAGGGGGAGTGGCACAGATACCCAGTACTTC. The encoded protein is CASSEALRGSGTDTQYF.

The genes are TRBV6-5 and TRBJ2-1, with unresolved D. The V and J ends lost 2 bases and 9 bases respectively, with 5 bases between them. Per the germline V gene, CDR1 is MNHEY and CDR2 is SVGAGI. CDR3 length: 11 residues. CDR3 nucleotides: TGTGCCAGCAGTTACCCCCCTGAGCAGTTCTTC. Amino acid sequence: CASSYPPEQFF.

This clonotype was seen ten or more times. V usage is TRBV27 and J usage is TRBJ2-5; 9 bases are a match to TRBD1. The CDR3 contains 16 residues. V lost 5 bases and J lost 11; bases outside the gene matches: 18. CDR1 is MNHEY, CDR2 SMNVEV, per germline (reference sequence). The CDR3 spells CASSPNSGTGTWEQYF. Written as DNA, the CDR3 is TGTGCCAGCAGTCCCAACTCCGGGACAGGGACGTGGGAGCAGTACTTC.

The V and J genes are TRBV6-1 and TRBJ2-4; D possibly corresponds to TRBD1 (5 bases). The CDR3 covers 15 residues. V lost 3 bases to trimming and J lost 12 bases, with 21 bases between them. Germline CDR1 reads MNHNS; CDR2 reads SASEGT. In DNA form, the CDR3 reads TGTGCCAGCAGTGAGGGGCTGCGCGCCACAGACACTCAGTACTTC. Amino acids: CASSEGLRATDTQYF.

This clonotype occurred a few times. The V and J genes are TRBV6-5 and TRBJ2-1; 14 bases line up with TRBD2. The end of the DNA is better explained by TRBJ2-7, so the J call may be wrong. This CDR3 spans 18 amino acids. Germline values: CDR1 MNHEY, CDR2 SVGAGI. Here the CDR3 DNA reads TGTGCCAGCAGTTCCTCAGGGACTAGCGGGAGCCGCGTATACGAGCAGTACTTC. It encodes CASSSSGTSGSRVYEQYF.

In its sample, this clonotype is large. The chain employs TRBV6-1 and TRBJ1-2; D is unresolved. This CDR3 region has 15 residues. CDR1 and CDR2 from the germline V gene are MNHNS and SASEGT. The V and J ends lost 1 base and 0 bases respectively, with 9 bases between them. The CDR3 DNA follows: TGTGCCAGCAGTGAAGACAGACAAGCTAACTATGGCTACACCTTC. It encodes CASSEDRQANYGYTF.

A word on this clonotype: One end of the junction does not line up with germline, which may come from a read error. The gene calls are TRBV6-1 and TRBJ2-1; D gene unclear. This CDR3 has 15 amino acids. Germline V lookup: CDR1 MNHNS, CDR2 SASEGT. CDR3 residues: CARGFEAVKTGTQFF. CDR3 sequence (DNA): TGTGCCAGGGGTTTCGAGGCAGTCAAAACCGGTACGCAGTTTTTC.

This clonotype was seen more than once but under ten times. A read error is likely, as this CDR3 ends without the conserved phenylalanine or tryptophan. The limits of the CDR3 on the DNA are not certain, so only TCRdb's listed CDR3 is given. The chain uses TRBV27 and TRBJ2-5; the DNA was not used to check the table's D call, TRBD2. Germline V gene data show CDR1 as MNHEY and CDR2 as SMNVEV (reference sequence). The CDR3 region is 13 residues in length, termini included. The CDR3 sequence is CASRGRGRETQFS.

This clonotype was seen at least ten times. Here the CDR3 DNA reads TGTGCCAGCAGTTTAGGGGGTACGGCGGAGACCCAGTACTTC. Translation gives CASSLGGTAETQYF. The chain has TRBV27 and TRBJ2-5; D might be TRBD1 or TRBD2, each matching 5 bases. The CDR3 loop spans 14 amino acids. In germline, CDR1 is MNHEY, CDR2 SMNVEV (reference sequence). V lost 2 bases, J lost 5 bases, and 12 bases lay in between.

The chain joins TRBV6-2 or TRBV6-3 to TRBJ2-1, with TRBD2 identical over 8 bases. CDR3 size: 15 residues. The germline V gene encodes CDR1 MNHEY and CDR2 SVGEGT. V was clipped by 7 bases and J by 0 bases; unmatched bases: 5. This CDR3 reads CASNIAGGSYNEQFF. DNA for the CDR3: TGTGCCAGCAACATCGCGGGGGGCTCCTACAATGAGCAGTTCTTC.

The chain is built from TRBV27 and TRBJ2-3; D gene unclear. Trimming shortened V by 8 bases and J by 9 bases, and 12 bases separated the two germline ends. The CDR3 loop spans 11 amino acids. CDR1 is MNHEY, CDR2 SMNVEV, per germline (reference sequence). The CDR3: CASRALETQYF. The CDR3 DNA follows: TGTGCCAGCCGTGCCCTGGAGACGCAGTATTTT.

This clonotype was counted a few times. The genes are TRBV7-2 and TRBJ2-1, with 7 bases aligning to TRBD2. The J call may be wrong; the DNA end is better matched by TRBJ2-7. The CDR3 is 14 amino acids. Germline V gene data show CDR1 as SGHTA and CDR2 as FQGNSA. The CDR3 loop reads CASSLDPSGYEQYF. The CDR3 DNA is TGTGCCAGCAGCTTAGATCCTAGCGGCTACGAGCAGTACTTC.

The gene calls are TRBV6-4 and TRBJ2-4; D is possibly TRBD2 (6 bases). Germline V gene sequence: CDR1 MRHNA, CDR2 SNTAGT. This CDR3 region has 16 residues. Trimming shortened V by 2 bases and J by 12 bases, and 23 bases separated the two germline ends. The chain's CDR3 is CASSDGARGAKDTQYF. The CDR3 DNA reads TGTGCCAGCAGTGACGGGGCGCGGGGTGCCAAAGACACTCAGTACTTC.

V usage is TRBV3-1 and J usage is TRBJ2-1; 7 bases map to TRBD2. The ends lost 0 bases at V and 10 bases at J; junction bases unmatched: 15. CDR1 and CDR2 from the germline V gene are LGHDT and YNNKEL (reference sequence). The CDR3 consists of 17 residues. Here the CDR3 DNA reads TGTGCCAGCAGCCAAGATGGTTGGGGTCTAGCGGCATCCGAGCAGTTCTTC. Translating it yields CASSQDGWGLAASEQFF.

The chain employs TRBV10-3 and TRBJ2-1; 7 bases agree with TRBD1. The J call may not be correct, given that the DNA end is closer to TRBJ2-7. The CDR3 sequence is 16 residues long. Germline assignment: CDR1 ENHRY and CDR2 SYGVKD. Here the CDR3 reads CAISEPPGGFSYEQYF. The CDR3 nucleotides read TGTGCCATCAGTGAACCCCCAGGGGGTTTTTCCTACGAGCAGTACTTC.